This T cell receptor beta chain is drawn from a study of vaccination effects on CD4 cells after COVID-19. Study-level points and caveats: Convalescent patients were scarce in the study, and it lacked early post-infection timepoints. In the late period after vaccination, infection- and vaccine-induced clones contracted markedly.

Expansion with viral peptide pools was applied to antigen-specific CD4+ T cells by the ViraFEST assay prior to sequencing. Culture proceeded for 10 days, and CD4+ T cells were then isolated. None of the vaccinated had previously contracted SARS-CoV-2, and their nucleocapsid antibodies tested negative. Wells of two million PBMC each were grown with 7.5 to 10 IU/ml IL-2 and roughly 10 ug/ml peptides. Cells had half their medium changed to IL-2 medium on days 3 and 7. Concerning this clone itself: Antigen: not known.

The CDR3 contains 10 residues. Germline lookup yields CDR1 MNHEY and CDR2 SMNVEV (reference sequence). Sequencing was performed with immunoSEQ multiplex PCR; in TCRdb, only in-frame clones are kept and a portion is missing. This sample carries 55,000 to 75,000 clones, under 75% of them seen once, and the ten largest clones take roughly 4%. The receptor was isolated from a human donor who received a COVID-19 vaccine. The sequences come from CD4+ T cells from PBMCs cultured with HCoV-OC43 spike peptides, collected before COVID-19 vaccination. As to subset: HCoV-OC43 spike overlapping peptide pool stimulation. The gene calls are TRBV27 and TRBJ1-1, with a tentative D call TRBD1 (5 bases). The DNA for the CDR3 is TGTGACGGACAGAACACTGAAGCTTTCTTT. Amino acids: CDGQNTEAFF.